These 7 T cell receptor beta chains were all obtained from the same sample, sequenced in a study of T cell repertoires in cytomegalovirus infection. No antigen has been assigned to these receptors. One entry per CDR3 protein results from TCRdb running MiXCR on the reads. The sample carries roughly 310,000 distinct CDR3 sequences, 25% to 35% recorded once. The sequenced sample was cultured PBMCs, obtained from culture after CMV antigen stimulation. The source is a human donor in good health (CMV status not recorded). Some clones in this sample may be carry-over from other donors' samples.

This clonotype has just a few counts. This chain connects TRBV5-4 to TRBJ1-2; TRBD1 is a possible D gene (5 bases). The CDR3 length is 15 residues. Germline CDR1 SGHNT, CDR2 YYREEE (reference sequence). V lost 0 bases and J 2 bases, leaving 11 bases between the germline ends. The chain's CDR3 is CASSLAWGGNYGYTF. In DNA, the CDR3 is TGTGCCAGCAGCTTGGCGTGGGGGGGAAACTATGGCTACACCTTC.

This chain uses TRBV6-1 with TRBJ2-5; 8 bases agree with TRBD1. V lost 5 bases and J lost 5; bases outside the gene matches: 13. There are 16 residues in the CDR3. Looked up from germline, CDR1 is MNHNS and CDR2 is SASEGT. DNA for the CDR3: TGTGCCAGCAGTTACCCCGACAGGGGACGTGGGGAGACCCAGTACTTC. Translated: CASSYPDRGRGETQYF.

This clonotype was counted only a few times. This chain joins TRBV27 and TRBJ2-5, with a possible D match to TRBD1 (5 bases). The CDR3 runs 13 residues. Trimming cost V 5 bases and J 5 bases, with 12 bases left between them. Per the germline V gene, CDR1 is MNHEY and CDR2 is SMNVEV (reference sequence). The CDR3 spells CASSKGFWETQYF. Written as DNA, the CDR3 is TGTGCCAGCAGTAAGGGGTTTTGGGAGACCCAGTACTTC.

The J gene is TRBJ2-7, the V gene TRBV30, with 9 bases that match TRBD2. Germline V CDR1 and CDR2: GTSNPN, SVGIG (reference sequence). With 0 bases clipped from V and 2 bases from J, the junction kept 2 bases outside the gene matches. This CDR3 spans 14 amino acids. CDR3 DNA sequence: TGTGCCTGGAGTGTTATAGCGGGAGCCTACGAGCAGTACTTC. This translates into CAWSVIAGAYEQYF.

This clonotype was counted only a few times. This chain uses TRBV7-6 with TRBJ1-1; 8 nucleotides match TRBD1. The length of the CDR3 is 15 residues. CDR1 is SGHVS, CDR2 FNYEAQ, per germline. The ends lost 4 bases at V and 1 base at J; junction bases unmatched: 5. CDR3 nucleotide sequence: TGTGCCAGCAGCTCGTACAGGGGGGCGAACACTGAAGCTTTCTTT. Its translation is CASSSYRGANTEAFF.

The chain has TRBV6-5 and TRBJ2-2, with 9 bases matching TRBD1. The V gene's germline CDR1 is MNHEY and CDR2 SVGAGI. The CDR3 contains 15 residues. V shed 10 bases, J shed 4 bases, and the junction held 10 bases outside the gene matches. CDR3 DNA: TGTGCCACCCGAGTCGGGACAGGGTCCACCGGGGAGCTGTTTTTT. This sequence encodes CATRVGTGSTGELFF.

This clonotype appeared a few times. The DNA for the CDR3 is TGCGCCAGCAGCCAAGATTACCCGGACCGATCCGAAAGCCCTAGTGAAAAACTGTTTTTT. Translated: CASSQDYPDRSESPSEKLFF. This chain uses TRBV4-1 with TRBJ1-4; D is uncertain. The V end was cut by 0 bases, the J end by 7 bases, with 27 bases between. Germline CDR1 is MGHRA and CDR2 is YSYEKL. The CDR3 is 20 residues long.